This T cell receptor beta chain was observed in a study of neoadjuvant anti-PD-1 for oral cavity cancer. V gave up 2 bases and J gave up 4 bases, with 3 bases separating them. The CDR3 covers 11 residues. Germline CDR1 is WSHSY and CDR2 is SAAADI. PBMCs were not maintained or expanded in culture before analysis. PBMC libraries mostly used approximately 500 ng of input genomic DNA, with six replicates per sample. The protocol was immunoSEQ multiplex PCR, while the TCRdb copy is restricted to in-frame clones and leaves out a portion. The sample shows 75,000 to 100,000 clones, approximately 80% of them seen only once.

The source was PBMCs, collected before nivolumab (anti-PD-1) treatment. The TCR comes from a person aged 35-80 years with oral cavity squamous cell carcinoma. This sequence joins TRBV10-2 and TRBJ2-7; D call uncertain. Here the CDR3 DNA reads TGCGCCAGCAGTGAGGGATACGAGCAGTACTTC. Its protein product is CASSEGYEQYF.